Presented here are 6 T cell receptor beta chains from one specimen sequenced in a study of PD-L1 blockade in urothelial cancer. Time point here: peripheral blood 6 weeks after treatment start. Here immunoSEQ multiplex PCR was the method, and the copy in TCRdb shows in-frame clones only, minus some. The sample has about 30,000 clones, around 84% seen once; the top ten hold about 3%. This specimen was PBMCs, taken around atezolizumab (anti-PD-L1) treatment. These TCRs come from a man aged 65 to 85 with urothelial cancer.

The CDR3 reads CASSIRVGNTEAFF. For the CDR3, the DNA is TGTGCCAGTAGTATTCGGGTAGGGAACACTGAAGCTTTCTTT. The J gene is TRBJ1-1, the V gene TRBV19; D is ambiguous. Trimming removed 3 bases at V and 1 base at J, with 9 bases between. The CDR3 is 14 residues long. Germline CDR1 and CDR2: LNHDA and SQIVND (reference sequence).

The chain combines TRBV7-6 with TRBJ1-4, with D uncertain. The CDR3 consists of 13 residues. Per the germline V gene, CDR1 is SGHVS and CDR2 is FNYEAQ. The V and J ends lost 2 bases and 7 bases respectively, with 8 bases between them. The CDR3: CASSLNHGEKLFF. The CDR3 DNA reads TGTGCCAGCAGCTTAAACCACGGTGAAAAACTGTTTTTT.

V usage is TRBV9 and J usage is TRBJ2-7, with D possibly TRBD1 on 6 matching bases. Germline CDR1 is SGDLS and CDR2 is YYNGEE. Trimming took off 3 bases at V and 6 bases at J, with 16 bases between the two ends. This CDR3 comprises 14 residues. The CDR3 region has the DNA TGTGCCAGCAGCGCCGGGGACACCGAAGGCGAGCAGTACTTC. Its translation: CASSAGDTEGEQYF.

The chain couples TRBV28 to TRBJ2-2; a weak D match, TRBD2 (6 bases). V dropped 2 bases and J dropped 0 bases, with 7 bases sitting between them. Germline V CDR1 and CDR2: MDHEN, SYDVKM. CDR3 length: 15 residues. CDR3 in DNA: TGTGCCAGCAGTTTACAGCGGGCGAACACCGGGGAGCTGTTTTTT. It specifies CASSLQRANTGELFF.

The V call is TRBV4-3, the J call TRBJ2-2, with 7 nucleotides matching TRBD2. The CDR3 is 14 amino acids. The germline V gene has CDR1 LGHNA and CDR2 YSLEER. Trimming cost V 1 base and J 5 bases; bases outside gene matches: 1. The CDR3 DNA reads TGCGCCAGCAGCCAAGTGGGGGGGACCGGGGAGCTGTTTTTT. Protein: CASSQVGGTGELFF.

The J gene is TRBJ2-3, the V gene TRBV5-1; 7 nucleotides agree with TRBD1. V gave up 0 bases and J gave up 1 base; unmatched junction bases: 2. This CDR3 region has 15 residues. CDR1 SGHRS and CDR2 YFSETQ come from the germline V gene. CDR3 bases: TGCGCCAGCAGCTTGGATGGGACAGGCACAGATACGCAGTATTTT. This sequence encodes CASSLDGTGTDTQYF. Full variable domain (outside the CDR3, taken from reference TRBV5-1 and TRBJ2-3): KAGVTQTPRYLIKTRGQQVTLSCSPISGHRSVSWYQQTPGQGLQFLFEYFSETQRNKGNFPGRFSGRQFSNSRSEMNVSTLELGDSALYLCASSLDGTGTDTQYFGPGTRLTVL.